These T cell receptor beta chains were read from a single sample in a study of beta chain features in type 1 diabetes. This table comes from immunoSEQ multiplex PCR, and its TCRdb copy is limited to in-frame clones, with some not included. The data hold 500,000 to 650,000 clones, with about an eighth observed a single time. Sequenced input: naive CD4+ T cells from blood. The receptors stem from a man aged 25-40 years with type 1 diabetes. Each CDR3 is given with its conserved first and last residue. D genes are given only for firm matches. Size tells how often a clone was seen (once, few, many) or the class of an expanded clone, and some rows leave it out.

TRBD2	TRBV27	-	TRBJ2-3	CASRISGGSSTQYF	TGTGCCAGCAGAATTAGCGGGGGGTCCAGTACGCAGTATTTT
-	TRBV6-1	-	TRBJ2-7	CASSGPLGRPSSYEQYF	TGTGCCAGCAGTGGACCTTTGGGGAGACCGAGCTCCTACGAGCAGTACTTC
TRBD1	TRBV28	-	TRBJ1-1	CASSPGTGIVNTEAFF	TGTGCCAGCAGTCCAGGGACAGGGATAGTGAACACTGAAGCTTTCTTT
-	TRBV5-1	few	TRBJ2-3	CASSLMPGLPSTDTQYF	TGCGCCAGCAGCTTGATGCCGGGCCTCCCTAGCACAGATACGCAGTATTTT
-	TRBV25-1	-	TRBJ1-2	CASSEYPGGISGGYTF	TGTGCCAGCAGTGAATATCCGGGGGGCATTTCAGGTGGCTACACCTTC
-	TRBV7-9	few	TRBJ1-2	CASSLGVGRANYGYTF	TGTGCCAGCAGCTTAGGAGTCGGCAGGGCTAACTATGGCTACACCTTC
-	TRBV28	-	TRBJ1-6	CASSLATYSYNSPLHF	TGTGCCAGCAGTTTAGCAACCTACTCCTATAATTCACCCCTCCACTTT
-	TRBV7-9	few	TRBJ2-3	CASSLQGSGTDTQYF	TGTGCCAGCAGCTTACAGGGGAGTGGCACAGATACGCAGTATTTT
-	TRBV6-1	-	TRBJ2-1	CASSERAGPYNEQFF	TGTGCCAGCAGTGAAAGGGCAGGGCCCTACAATGAGCAGTTCTTC
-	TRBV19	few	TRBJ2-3	CASSMTHTDTQYF	TGTGCCAGTAGTATGACGCACACAGATACGCAGTATTTT
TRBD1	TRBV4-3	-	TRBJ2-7	CASSQALGQGAYEQYF	TGCGCCAGCAGCCAAGCCCTCGGACAGGGGGCATACGAGCAGTACTTC
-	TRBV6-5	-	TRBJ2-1	CATSTGLVNEQFF	TGTGCCACTTCAACGGGACTCGTCAATGAGCAGTTCTTC
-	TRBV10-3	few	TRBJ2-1	CAISGEYDEQFF	TGTGCCATCAGTGGAGAATACGATGAGCAGTTCTTC
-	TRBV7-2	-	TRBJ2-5	CASSLAQGPSLQYF	TGTGCCAGCAGCTTAGCCCAGGGCCCGTCTCTGCAGTACTTC
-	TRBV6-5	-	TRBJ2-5	CASSLHREETQYF	TGTGCCAGCAGTTTACACAGAGAAGAGACCCAGTACTTC
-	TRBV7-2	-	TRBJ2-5	CASSPGPGAQYF	TGTGCCAGCAGTCCCGGCCCGGGGGCCCAGTACTTC
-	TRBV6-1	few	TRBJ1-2	CASSVGDLTGGKGYTF	TGTGCCAGCAGTGTTGGGGATCTTACAGGTGGAAAGGGCTACACCTTC
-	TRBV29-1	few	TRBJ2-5	CSQSQGPQETQYF	TGCAGTCAGAGTCAGGGGCCCCAAGAGACCCAGTACTTC
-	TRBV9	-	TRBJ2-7	CASSVDPNYEQYF	TGTGCCAGCAGCGTAGACCCGAACTACGAGCAGTACTTC
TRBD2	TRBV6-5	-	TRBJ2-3	CASSYSGGGTDTQYF	TGTGCCAGCAGTTACTCCGGCGGGGGTACAGATACGCAGTATTTT
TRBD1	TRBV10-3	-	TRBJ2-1	CAISDSGTGANEQFF	TGTGCCATCAGTGATTCCGGGACAGGGGCCAATGAGCAGTTCTTC
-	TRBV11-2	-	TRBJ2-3	CASSLDSGYFSTDTQYF	TGTGCCAGCAGCTTAGACTCTGGCTACTTCTCCACAGATACGCAGTATTTT
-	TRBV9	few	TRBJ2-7	CASSSRTGTSLKNYEQYF	TGTGCCAGCAGCTCACGAACCGGGACAAGTCTTAAAAACTACGAGCAGTACTTC
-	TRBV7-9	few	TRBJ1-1	CASRYEGVNTEAFF	TGTGCCAGCCGATACGAAGGAGTGAACACTGAAGCTTTCTTT
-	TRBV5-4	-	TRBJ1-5	CASSLGDGSNQPQHF	TGTGCCAGCAGCTTAGGGGACGGAAGCAATCAGCCCCAGCATTTT
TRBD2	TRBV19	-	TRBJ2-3	CASSIALAGAATDTQYF	TGTGCCAGTAGTATCGCACTAGCGGGGGCCGCCACAGATACGCAGTATTTT
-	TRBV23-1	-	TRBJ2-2	CASSHTGELFF	TGCGCCAGCAGCCATACCGGGGAGCTGTTTTTT
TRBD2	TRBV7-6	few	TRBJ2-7	CASSFLAGDLYEQYF	TGTGCCAGCAGCTTCCTAGCGGGGGATCTCTACGAGCAGTACTTC
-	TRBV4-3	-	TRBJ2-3	CASSPTGTDTQYF	TGCGCCAGCAGCCCGACGGGTACAGATACGCAGTATTTT
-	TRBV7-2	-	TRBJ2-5	CASSPEGGWQETQYF	TGTGCCAGCAGCCCCGAAGGGGGATGGCAAGAGACCCAGTACTTC
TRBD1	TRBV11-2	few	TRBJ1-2	CASSPRTGTNYGYTF	TGTGCCAGCAGCCCAAGGACAGGGACCAACTATGGCTACACCTTC
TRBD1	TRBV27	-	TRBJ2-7	CASSPRTGVEQYF	TGTGCCAGCAGTCCCCGGACAGGGGTGGAGCAGTACTTC
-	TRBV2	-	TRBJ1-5	CASREAGGGNQPQHF	TGTGCCAGCAGGGAAGCGGGGGGCGGGAATCAGCCCCAGCATTTT
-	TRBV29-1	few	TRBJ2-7	CSVSSRDWGREQYF	TGCAGCGTCTCCTCCCGCGATTGGGGGCGCGAGCAGTACTTC
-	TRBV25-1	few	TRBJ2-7	CASSKDSYYEQYF	TGTGCCAGCAGTAAAGACAGCTACTACGAGCAGTACTTC
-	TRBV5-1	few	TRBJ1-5	CASSTDGPRPQHF	TGCGCCAGCAGCACGGACGGACCCAGGCCCCAGCATTTT
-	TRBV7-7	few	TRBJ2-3	CASSPGVVGTDTQYF	TGTGCCAGCAGCCCGGGGGTAGTCGGGACAGATACGCAGTATTTT
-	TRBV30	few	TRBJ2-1	CAWSVGTGQDEQFF	TGTGCCTGGAGTGTAGGTACAGGGCAGGATGAGCAGTTCTTC
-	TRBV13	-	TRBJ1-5	CASSLTRNQPQHF	TGTGCCAGCAGCTTAACTCGAAATCAGCCCCAGCATTTT
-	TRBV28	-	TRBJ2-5	CASWGQETQYF	TGTGCCAGCTGGGGGCAAGAGACCCAGTACTTC
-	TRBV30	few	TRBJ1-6	CAWRLGAGLAYNSPLHF	TGTGCCTGGAGGCTGGGAGCCGGTCTGGCCTATAATTCACCCCTCCACTTT
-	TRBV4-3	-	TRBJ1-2	CASSQVVSSYGYTF	TGCGCCAGCAGCCAAGTAGTATCCAGCTATGGCTACACCTTC
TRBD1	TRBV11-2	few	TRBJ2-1	CASSFQGDEQFF	TGTGCCAGCAGCTTCCAGGGGGATGAGCAGTTCTTC
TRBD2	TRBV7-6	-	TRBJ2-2	CASRKGLANTGELFF	TGTGCCAGCAGGAAGGGACTAGCGAACACCGGGGAGCTGTTTTTT
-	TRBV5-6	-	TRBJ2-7	CASSLDHSSYEQYF	TGTGCCAGCAGCTTGGACCATAGCTCCTACGAGCAGTACTTC
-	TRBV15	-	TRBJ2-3	CATSRGLEPTDTQYF	TGTGCCACCAGCAGAGGTCTCGAACCCACAGATACGCAGTATTTT
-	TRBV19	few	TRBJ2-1	CASSGTGIWNEQFF	TGTGCCAGTAGTGGCACAGGGATTTGGAATGAGCAGTTCTTC
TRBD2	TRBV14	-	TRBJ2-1	CASSVAGGSDEQFF	TGTGCCAGCAGCGTAGCGGGGGGGAGCGATGAGCAGTTCTTC